Listed below are T cell receptor beta chains from one sample, sequenced in a study of T-cell memory formation after mild COVID-19. TCRdb fed the 5' RACE reads into MiXCR, producing one record per CDR3 protein. The top ten hold around 2% of the sample, which has roughly 240,000 distinct CDR3 sequences, roughly 14% seen once. Sequencing was carried out using PBMCs or a T cell subset sorted from them (not recorded which). These TCRs come from an adult woman who had mild COVID-19 (a few samples of this study predate the infection). Cell type and time point are not known. Both conserved end residues are part of each CDR3. Fields, in order: J gene, V gene, CDR3 protein.

j_gene: TRBJ2-5; v_gene: TRBV12-3/TRBV12-4; CDR3aa: CASSFSGTQETQYF
j_gene: TRBJ1-2; v_gene: TRBV7-2; CDR3aa: CASSLEGTYYGYTF
j_gene: TRBJ1-1; v_gene: TRBV7-9; CDR3aa: CASSASQGARNEAFF
j_gene: TRBJ1-4; v_gene: TRBV5-1; CDR3aa: CASSLAGTEWEKLFF
j_gene: TRBJ1-5; v_gene: TRBV24-1; CDR3aa: CATSDSGRGIGNQPQHF
j_gene: TRBJ2-5; v_gene: TRBV7-3; CDR3aa: CASSLSPGRSETQYF
j_gene: TRBJ2-2; v_gene: TRBV6-4; CDR3aa: CASSAGTSGGAPTGELFF
j_gene: TRBJ2-1; v_gene: TRBV12-5; CDR3aa: CASAPGRYNEQFF
j_gene: TRBJ2-2; v_gene: TRBV5-5; CDR3aa: CASSLLRVTNTGELFF
j_gene: TRBJ1-2; v_gene: TRBV4-1; CDR3aa: CASSQEDLPAANYGYTF
j_gene: TRBJ1-2; v_gene: TRBV24-1; CDR3aa: CATSDAGQANYGYTF
j_gene: TRBJ2-1; v_gene: TRBV7-4; CDR3aa: CASSLEGTIYNEQFF
j_gene: TRBJ2-5; v_gene: TRBV5-1; CDR3aa: CASSLGDTGETQYF
j_gene: TRBJ2-3; v_gene: TRBV5-1; CDR3aa: CASSLGGIGTDTQYF
j_gene: TRBJ2-1; v_gene: TRBV24-1; CDR3aa: CATSADSYNEQFF
j_gene: TRBJ2-1; v_gene: TRBV12-3/TRBV12-4; CDR3aa: CASRTTLGNEQFF
j_gene: TRBJ1-3; v_gene: TRBV20-1; CDR3aa: CSVRGLSGNTIYF
j_gene: TRBJ2-1; v_gene: TRBV12-3/TRBV12-4; CDR3aa: CASSLRASGYNEQFF